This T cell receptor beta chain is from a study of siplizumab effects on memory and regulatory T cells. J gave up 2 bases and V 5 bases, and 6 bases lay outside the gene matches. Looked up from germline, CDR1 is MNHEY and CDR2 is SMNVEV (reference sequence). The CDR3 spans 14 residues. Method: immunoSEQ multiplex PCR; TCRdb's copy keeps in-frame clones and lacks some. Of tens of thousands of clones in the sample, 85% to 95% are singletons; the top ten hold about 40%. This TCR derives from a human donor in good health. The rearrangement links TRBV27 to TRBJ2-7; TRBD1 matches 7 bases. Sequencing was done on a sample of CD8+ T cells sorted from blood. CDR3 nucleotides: TGTGCCAGCAGTCCCAGACAGGGAACCTACGAGCAGTACTTC. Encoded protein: CASSPRQGTYEQYF.